This T cell receptor beta chain comes out of a study of cytomegalovirus exposure and HLA in healthy donors (dated by TCRdb to about 2017). Regarding the study in general: In an earlier analysis of around 540 of the donors, 276 Gb of sequence data and 117 million unique TCR beta sequences from about 190 million T cells were reported. The study profiled the T cell repertoires of fewer than 850 subjects by immunosequencing and related them to cytomegalovirus serostatus. All discovery cohort repertoires had been generated on a single sequencing platform. On average, over 200,000 unique TCR beta nucleotide sequences were sequenced per donor among more than 350 genotyped donors of the cohort, with roughly 18% of those sequences being non-productive. To decide whether each TCR beta V gene segment behaved as functional or pseudogenic, an earlier analysis of over 500 of the donors relied on high-throughput TCR beta sequencing. About five DR-DQ haplotypes were treated as single units for association and clustering because of strong linkage in the cohort. Donor age, sex, ethnicity and CMV serostatus were collected together with the repertoire data. A separate validation cohort of 90 to 150 different subjects was used in addition to the roughly 700-subject first cohort. In the later analysis, no new phenotypic data were used to find candidate immune exposures; instead, reliance was placed on TCR beta sequences and their occurrence across donors. The number of donors typed differed by locus, with about 629-640 for A, B, C, DRB1 and DQB1, more than 500 for DQA1, 600 to 610 for DPA1, and over 400 for DPB1. The aim of the study was to test whether cataloging public T cell receptors could identify signatures of past pathogen exposure. HLA typing included class I and class II loci at four-digit resolution. The study combined high-throughput TCR immunosequencing, statistical association of individual TCRs with disease status, and machine learning to predict cytomegalovirus infection status. Of the 350 to 400 genotyped donors, about 80% fell in the genetic ancestry cluster associated with self-reported Caucasian donors. In a later genetic analysis, genome-wide SNP genotypes for about 55% of the roughly 700 donors were used, and that subset was treated as a discovery cohort. A later analysis re-examined previously published TCR beta repertoires from just over 650 donors and added high-resolution HLA genotyping to investigate patterns of TCR occurrence. Roughly 300 gigabases of sequencing data and around 87 million unique TCR sequences were included in an early release covering about 700 HLA-typed donors. The research as a whole found: In a later genetic analysis, a missense DCLRE1C variant was associated with V-gene and J-gene trimming of TCR beta chains, and the association was replicated in an independent cohort. Broadly in line with IMGT annotations, most TCR beta V segments showed up in productive rearrangements about 87% or about 30% of the time in an earlier analysis of some 590 of the donors. A further reported finding was that TCR beta sequences accurately predicted the HLA-A and HLA-B alleles for most subjects in the first cohort. Several of the top co-occurrence clusters appeared to be linked to parvovirus B19, influenza, CMV and Epstein-Barr virus, according to a later analysis. A later genetic analysis reported fewer N-insertions in productive TCRs among donors in an Asian-associated ancestry cluster than the roughly 620-donor mean. In the study, approximately 150 TCR beta chains were listed as associated with cytomegalovirus. Assigning TCR associations to individual alleles was difficult when HLA alleles, especially DR and DQ, strongly co-occurred. Because HLA typing was unavailable for some donors at each locus, only the typed subset was used in association tests. Three of the identified cytomegalovirus-associated TCR beta chains were confirmed in vitro to be specific for cytomegalovirus antigens. Cytomegalovirus status was reported to be diagnosed by the classifier with high specificity and sensitivity in both the original and validation cohorts. A cluster of highly shared sequence variants was judged likely to represent a technical artifact of the sequencing pipeline. Compared with equally common non-associated chains, HLA-associated TCR beta chains in a later analysis were more clonally expanded and had lower generation probabilities. Most CMV-associated TCR beta chains appeared to be HLA-restricted in a later analysis, and the HLA associations seemed to be driven largely by CMV exposure. The cohort was sequenced for TCR beta chains only, and without alpha or paired-chain data the features that could be detected were limited. Presence/absence analyses assumed roughly uniform sequencing depth across donors, an assumption that may not hold. Because counts were too low, seventeen rarely observed V segments, including chromosome 9 orphons, were excluded from the earlier analysis of 587 of the donors. Most TCR sequences were seen in very few donors, while some public TCRs were found in many individuals. Linkage disequilibrium might explain the correlated functional status among segregating V segments, but an unknown experimental factor could not be excluded. The only immune exposure information available for the cohort was CMV serostatus. According to a later analysis, TCR association rates differed among HLA loci, with DRB1 alleles showing the most associated TCRs and HLA-C alleles showing the fewest. According to the authors, the approach could potentially be generalized to other disease states and immunological phenotypes. In a later analysis, 16,951 TCR beta sequences were associated with specific HLA alleles at a false discovery rate of 0.05. The 87-base-pair reads could not distinguish some IMGT-functional V segments, including TRBV6-2 and TRBV6-3, so those segments were excluded.

The cohort consisted of 650 to 700 healthy bone marrow donors. At the time of sampling, all cohort members were nominally healthy, though unrecorded immune exposures were likely present. The donor was CMV seropositive and belonged to the group of 250 to 300 seropositive cohort members. Each donor provided a peripheral blood sample, and peripheral blood mononuclear cells were used for TCR beta sequencing. The Qiagen DNeasy Blood Extraction Kit was used to extract genomic DNA from the blood cell samples. The cysteine opens and the phenylalanine closes a CDR3 of 13 amino acids. The entry retains the CDR3 DNA only, 39 bases that are in frame from base 1. Looking up the germline V gene (reference sequence) yields CDR1 LNHDA and CDR2 SQIVND. The V end loses 6 bases and the J end loses 8 bases, and a stretch of 13 bases separates them. With regard to this clone: Its binding antigen is unknown. Base qualities are missing; no much larger clone stands one base away.

Receptors were amplified or captured by the immunoSEQ multiplex PCR assay. A mixture of 60 forward primers for TCR Vbeta segments and 13 reverse primers for TCR Jbeta segments was used in the multiplex PCR. A multiplex PCR assay on genomic DNA amplified the CDR3 region of rearranged TCR beta genes. On the Illumina HiSeq System, the amplified TCR beta libraries were sequenced as 87-base-pair reads. The paper's processing steps were these. Across the 670 or so repertoires, a later analysis counted approximately 75 million unique TCR beta chains, roughly 11 million of which were shared by at least two donors. To remove PCR and sequencing errors, raw reads were error-corrected and collapsed into unique sequences using a nearest-neighbor algorithm that merged closely related sequences. CDR3 sequences were aligned to IMGT reference sequences to assign V, D and J gene segments. For a sequence to be retained, a match of at least six nucleotides was required to both a V gene segment and a J gene segment. Rearrangements were called productive when the CDR3 lacked stop codons and stayed in frame with V and J; all others were non-productive. Following IMGT convention, CDR3 was defined as the stretch from the second conserved V-encoded cysteine up to the conserved J-encoded phenylalanine. In an earlier analysis of 550 to 650 of the donors, sequences lacking an unambiguous match to a single V gene segment were excluded. In an earlier analysis of 450 to 750 of the donors, a V segment was called functional when productive rearrangements were above 56.7%, and segregating when the standard deviation between donors exceeded 5%. A statistical classification framework was built for diagnosing cytomegalovirus status from the catalog of TCR beta chain sequences. In a later analysis, V and J genes were assigned by comparing TCR nucleotide sequences against IMGT/GENE-DB human TR gene sequences. Using the TCRdist pipeline, a later analysis assigned CDR3 sequences along with most-parsimonious VDJ recombination scenarios. In a later analysis, each TCR beta chain was defined by its CDR3 amino acid sequence together with its V-gene family, and reads without a unique V-gene family were excluded. As a way to deal with suspected cross-contamination and a sequencing artifact, a later analysis dropped roughly 600 nucleotide sequences that were highly shared and had low generation probability. In a later analysis, a clonal expansion index for each public chain was calculated from normalized within-repertoire ranks of inferred template counts. Generation probabilities in a later analysis came from a VDJ recombination model fitted to out-of-frame rearrangements, and those results were checked against IGoR. In a later analysis, TCR-TCR, TCR-HLA and TCR-CMV co-occurrence was scored with hypergeometric tests, and a repertoire-size bias correction was applied to TCR pairs. In a later analysis, false discovery rates were estimated by permuting HLA or CMV assignments 20 times. In a later analysis, co-occurring TCRs were grouped using DBSCAN, and TCRdist sequence similarity was added for clustering within HLA-allele-positive subsets. For co-occurrence clustering, repertoires with fewer than 30,000 or more than 120,000 public chains were excluded, along with roughly 5 repertoires with anomalous nucleotide sharing. The table comes from immuneACCESS by way of TCRdb, which keeps in-frame sequences with V and J called. Part of the clones is missing from these tables; in studies checked, under half for an unresolved V gene and the rest for unknown reasons. V, J and clone size are those of that table, while D and trimming were read from the DNA. The sample records over 85,000 clones, more than 70% of which are singletons. The ten largest account for around 2.9% of the sample.

Here the chain combines TRBV19 and TRBJ2-2, with TRBD1 tentatively as D gene (6 bases match). This clonotype was obtained from a woman aged 60-70 years in good health and CMV-seropositive. The source material was PBMCs. The CDR3 amino acid sequence is: CASSPRGLGELFF. The DNA sequence is as follows: TGTGCCAGTAGCCCCAGGGGTTTAGGGGAGCTGTTTTTT.